Detailed here is one TCR beta chain. The data were taken from a study of Ad26.COV2.S vaccination and SARS-CoV-2 variants. Study in general: The donor was enrolled in the Ad26.COV2.S arm of the COV1001 trial.

This CDR3 has 17 amino acids. The V and J ends lost 5 bases and 3 bases, in that order; junction bases with no gene match: 8. Germline V CDR1 and CDR2: LNHDA, SQIVND (reference sequence). Sequencing used immunoSEQ multiplex PCR; TCRdb keeps in-frame clones, though not all of them. The table shows 350,000 to 500,000 clones, with roughly 90% occurring only once. Described treatment: some 19 received Ad26.COV2.S at low or high dose, single or two shots; 5 received placebo; per-sample allocation not given. All samples were drawn on day 63, counting from the first vaccine or placebo injection. This material consisted of peripheral blood, taken in a trial of Ad26.COV2.S vaccine versus placebo. This clonotype was obtained from a person aged 18 to 65 who received the Ad26.COV2.S COVID-19 vaccine or a placebo. The chain is built from TRBV19 and TRBJ2-1; TRBD2 aligns across 12 bases. CDR3 nucleotide sequence: TGTGCCAGTAGTCTACAATCGACTAGCGGGAGCTACAATGAGCAGTTCTTC. Its translation: CASSLQSTSGSYNEQFF.